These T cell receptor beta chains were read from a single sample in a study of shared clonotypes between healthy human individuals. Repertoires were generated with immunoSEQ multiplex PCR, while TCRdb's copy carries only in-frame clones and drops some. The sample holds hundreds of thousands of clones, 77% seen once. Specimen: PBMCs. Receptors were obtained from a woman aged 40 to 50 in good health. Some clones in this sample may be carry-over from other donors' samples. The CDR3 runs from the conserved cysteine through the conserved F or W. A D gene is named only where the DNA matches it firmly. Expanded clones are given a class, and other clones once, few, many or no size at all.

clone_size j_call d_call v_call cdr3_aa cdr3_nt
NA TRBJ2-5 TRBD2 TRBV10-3 CATWGGVLQETQYF TGTGCCACCTGGGGAGGGGTGCTCCAAGAGACCCAGTACTTC
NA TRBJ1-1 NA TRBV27 CASSLLGGANTEAFF TGTGCCAGCAGTTTATTGGGGGGGGCGAACACTGAAGCTTTCTTT
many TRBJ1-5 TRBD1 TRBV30 CAWSGTGNQPQHF TGTGCCTGGTCCGGGACAGGGAATCAGCCCCAGCATTTT
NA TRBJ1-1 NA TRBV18 CASSPPGGMNTEAFF TGTGCCAGCTCACCACCGGGAGGGATGAACACTGAAGCTTTCTTT
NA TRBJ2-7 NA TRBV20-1 CSARMDLEQYF TGCAGTGCTAGAATGGACTTAGAGCAGTACTTC
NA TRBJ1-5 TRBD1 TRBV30 CAWSEDRRNQPQHF TGTGCCTGGAGTGAGGACAGGCGCAATCAGCCCCAGCATTTT
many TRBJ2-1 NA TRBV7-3 CASSSGLIGTNEQFF TGTGCCAGCAGCTCGGGGCTAATAGGTACAAATGAGCAGTTCTTC
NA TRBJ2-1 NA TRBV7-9 CASSLSRSSYNEQFF TGTGCCAGCAGCTTATCTCGGAGCTCCTACAATGAGCAGTTCTTC
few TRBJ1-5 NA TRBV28 CASSQNQPQHF TGTGCCAGCAGTCAGAATCAGCCCCAGCATTTT
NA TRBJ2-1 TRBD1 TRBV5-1 CASSPITGDEQFF TGCGCCAGCAGCCCAATTACAGGGGATGAGCAGTTCTTC
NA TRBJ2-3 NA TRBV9 CASSVDVGGADTQYF TGTGCCAGCAGCGTAGATGTCGGGGGTGCAGATACGCAGTATTTT
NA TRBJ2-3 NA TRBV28 CASSYRQRTDTQYF TGTGCCAGCAGTTACCGACAGCGCACAGATACGCAGTATTTT
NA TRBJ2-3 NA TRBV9 CASSEEQHTDTQYF TGTGCCAGCAGCGAAGAGCAGCACACAGATACGCAGTATTTT
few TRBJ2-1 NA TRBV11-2 CASSLVIPNEQFF TGTGCCAGCAGCTTAGTAATCCCCAATGAGCAGTTCTTC
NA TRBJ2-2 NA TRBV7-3 CASSLNPGVANTGELFF TGTGCCAGCAGCTTAAATCCGGGGGTTGCGAACACCGGGGAGCTGTTTTTT
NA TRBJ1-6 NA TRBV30 CAWGSIGVNSPLHF TGTGCCTGGGGCTCAATTGGTGTTAATTCACCCCTCCACTTT
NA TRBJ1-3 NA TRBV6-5 CASRSDSGGNTIYF TGTGCCAGCAGATCCGACAGTGGCGGAAACACCATATATTTT
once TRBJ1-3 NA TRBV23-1 CASSPLNTGNTIYF TGCGCCAGCAGTCCCTTGAATACTGGAAACACCATATATTTT
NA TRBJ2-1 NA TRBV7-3 CASSHDTRDNEQFF TGTGCCAGCAGCCACGACACCAGAGACAATGAGCAGTTCTTC
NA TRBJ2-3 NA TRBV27 CASSLPGADTQYF TGTGCCAGCAGTTTACCCGGCGCAGATACGCAGTATTTT
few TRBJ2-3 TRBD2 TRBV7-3 CASSPQAGVSDTQYF TGTGCCAGCAGCCCTCAAGCGGGAGTTTCAGATACGCAGTATTTT
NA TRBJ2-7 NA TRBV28 CASSTTDTYEQYF TGTGCCAGCAGCACGACCGATACCTACGAGCAGTACTTC
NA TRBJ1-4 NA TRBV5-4 CASSLKSNEKLFF TGTGCCAGCAGCTTGAAATCCAATGAAAAACTGTTTTTT
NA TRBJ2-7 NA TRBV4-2 CASSQTGSFHEQYF TGTGCCAGCAGCCAAACAGGGTCCTTCCACGAGCAGTACTTC
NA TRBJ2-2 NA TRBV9 CASRGANTGELFF TGTGCCAGCCGCGGCGCGAACACCGGGGAGCTGTTTTTT
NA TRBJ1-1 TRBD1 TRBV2 CATIERTGNTEAFF TGTGCCACCATAGAGCGGACAGGGAACACTGAAGCTTTCTTT
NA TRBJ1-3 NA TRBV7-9 CASSPRFGGNTIYF TGTGCCAGCAGCCCCCGGTTTGGCGGAAACACCATATATTTT
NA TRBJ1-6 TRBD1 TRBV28 CASTPGDRDNSPLHF TGTGCCAGCACTCCAGGGGACAGAGATAATTCACCCCTCCACTTT
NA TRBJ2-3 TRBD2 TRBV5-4 CASSLGLAGATDTQYF TGTGCCAGCAGCTTGGGACTAGCGGGAGCCACAGATACGCAGTATTTT
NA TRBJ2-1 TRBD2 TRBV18 CASSPPGLAGVSYNEQFF TGTGCCAGCTCACCGCCGGGACTAGCGGGAGTTTCCTACAATGAGCAGTTCTTC
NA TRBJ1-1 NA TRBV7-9 CASQRGNTEAFF TGTGCCAGCCAGAGGGGCAACACTGAAGCTTTCTTT
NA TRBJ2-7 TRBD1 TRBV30 CAWSRDSGEQYF TGTGCCTGGAGTAGGGACAGTGGAGAGCAGTACTTC
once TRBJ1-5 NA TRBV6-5 CASSPWRNQPQHF TGTGCCAGCAGCCCGTGGCGGAATCAGCCCCAGCATTTT
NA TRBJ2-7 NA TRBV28 CASSLRASSLEQYF TGTGCCAGCAGTTTACGGGCTAGTTCTCTCGAGCAGTACTTC
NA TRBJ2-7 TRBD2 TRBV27 CASSDVTSGSYEQYF TGTGCCAGCAGTGACGTCACTAGCGGCTCCTACGAGCAGTACTTC
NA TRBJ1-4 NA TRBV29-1 CSASLGLGEKLFF TGCAGCGCCTCCCTGGGGCTCGGGGAAAAACTGTTTTTT
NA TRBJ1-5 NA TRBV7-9 CASSLYGGQPQHF TGTGCCAGCAGCTTATACGGGGGTCAGCCCCAGCATTTT
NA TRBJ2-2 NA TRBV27 CASSPRRGGTGELFF TGTGCCAGCAGTCCGCGCAGGGGGGGCACCGGGGAGCTGTTTTTT
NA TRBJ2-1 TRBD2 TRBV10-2 CASTRAGGLYNEQFF TGCGCCAGCACCCGAGCGGGAGGACTTTACAATGAGCAGTTCTTC
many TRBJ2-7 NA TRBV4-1 CASSHLKASSYEQYF TGCGCCAGCAGCCACCTAAAGGCTAGCTCCTACGAGCAGTACTTC
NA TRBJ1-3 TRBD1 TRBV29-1 CSVEGSRQGALSGNTIYF TGCAGCGTTGAAGGAAGCCGACAGGGGGCCCTCTCTGGAAACACCATATATTTT
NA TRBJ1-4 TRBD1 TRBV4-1 CASSPSRDRVGREKLFF TGCGCCAGCAGCCCGTCCCGGGACAGGGTTGGGAGAGAAAAACTGTTTTTT
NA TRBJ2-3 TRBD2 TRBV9 CASSVGGGWDTQYF TGTGCCAGCAGCGTCGGGGGAGGGTGGGATACGCAGTATTTT
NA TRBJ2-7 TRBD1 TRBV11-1 CASGTGQGIYEQYF TGTGCCAGTGGTACGGGACAGGGGATTTACGAGCAGTACTTC
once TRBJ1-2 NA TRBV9 CASSVLSGYGYTF TGTGCCAGCAGCGTATTGTCTGGTTATGGCTACACCTTC
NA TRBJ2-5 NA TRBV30 CAWTVMRFQGEQYF TGTGCCTGGACGGTGATGAGGTTTCAAGGGGAGCAGTACTTC
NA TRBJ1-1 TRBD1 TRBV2 CASSPGTGVNTEAFF TGTGCCAGCAGTCCTGGGACAGGGGTTAACACTGAAGCTTTCTTT
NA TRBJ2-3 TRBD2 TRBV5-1 CASSYFGGASTDTQYF TGCGCCAGCAGTTATTTCGGGGGGGCTAGCACAGATACGCAGTATTTT
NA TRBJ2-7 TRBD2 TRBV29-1 CSGTSGTTYEQYF TGCAGCGGGACCTCCGGGACTACCTACGAGCAGTACTTC
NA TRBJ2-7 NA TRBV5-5 CASSYSISYEQYF TGTGCCAGCAGCTACTCAATATCCTACGAGCAGTACTTC
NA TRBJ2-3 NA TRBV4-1 CASSQLPADTQYF TGCGCCAGCAGCCAACTCCCTGCAGATACGCAGTATTTT
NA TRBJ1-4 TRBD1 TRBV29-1 CSVGGTGDEKLFF TGCAGCGTTGGTGGGACAGGGGATGAAAAACTGTTTTTT
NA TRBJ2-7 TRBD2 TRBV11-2 CASSRLAGDGEQYF TGTGCCAGCAGCAGACTAGCGGGAGATGGCGAGCAGTACTTC
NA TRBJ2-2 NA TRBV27 CASSFRGGRNTGELFF TGTGCCAGCAGTTTTCGTGGGGGGCGGAACACCGGGGAGCTGTTTTTT
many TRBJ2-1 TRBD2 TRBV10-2 CASRLAGGSYNEQFF TGCGCCAGCAGACTAGCGGGAGGCTCCTACAATGAGCAGTTCTTC
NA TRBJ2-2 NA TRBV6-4 CASSSGPTGELFF TGTGCCAGCAGTAGCGGGCCGACCGGGGAGCTGTTTTTT
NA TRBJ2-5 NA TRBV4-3 CASSQDLGPEETQYF TGCGCCAGCAGCCAAGATTTAGGCCCCGAAGAGACCCAGTACTTC
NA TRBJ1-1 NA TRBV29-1 CSATRGGDTEAFF TGCAGCGCAACGAGGGGGGGAGACACTGAAGCTTTCTTT
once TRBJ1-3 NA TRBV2 CASTVISGNTIYF TGTGCCAGCACGGTCATCTCTGGAAACACCATATATTTT
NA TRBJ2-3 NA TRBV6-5 CASSREGEDTQYF TGTGCCAGCAGTCGCGAGGGCGAAGATACGCAGTATTTT